This entry describes one T cell receptor (beta chain). The antigen is not known. The treatment denotes: roughly 11-day PBMC culture with coronavirus spike peptide pools or control peptides (ViraFEST assay). This specimen belongs to a study of vaccination and CD4 T cells after COVID-19. The CDR3 runs to 13 residues. CDR1 SGHTA and CDR2 FQGNSA come from the germline V gene. V lost 2 bases and J lost 10, with 12 bases in between. Sequencing of the DNA from cultured CD4+ T cells was carried out with the Oncomine TCR Beta short-read assay. MiXCR was run by TCRdb on the PCR reads, yielding one entry per CDR3 protein. In the table there are about 21,000 distinct CDR3 sequences, over 20% of which are singletons.

Sample: cultured CD4+ T cells from blood. The chain recombines TRBV7-2 with TRBJ2-1; perhaps TRBD2 as D (5 bases). The source is a human donor with COVID-19. DNA of the CDR3: TGTGCCAGCAGCTTACAGGCGGGTCCCGAGCAGTTCTTC. Residues: CASSLQAGPEQFF.